Reported below is one T cell receptor (beta chain). Antigen: not known. The sample belongs to a study of T cell repertoires in cytomegalovirus infection. About the research overall: The public TCR beta signatures pointed to both CMV infection and matching HLA type. Findings and limits, study-wide: Pooled public TCR beta family frequency picked out CMV carriers with the relevant HLA. Ex vivo responses were dominated by HLA-C-restricted CMV-specific TCR beta clonotypes.

One entry per CDR3 protein, called by TCRdb with MiXCR from the reads. The table lists tens of thousands of distinct CDR3 sequences, 20% to 25% of them singletons. The CDR3 sequence is 15 residues long. The V gene lost 0 bases and the J gene lost 7 bases, with 12 bases spanning the gap. From germline, CDR1 is LGHNA and CDR2 YSLEER. This TCR was recovered from a human donor in good health (CMV status not recorded). Some clones in this sample may be carry-over from other donors' samples. Material for sequencing was PBMCs, sequenced either directly or after in vitro stimulation (not recorded which). This chain connects TRBV4-3 to TRBJ2-2; TRBD2 might be the D (5 bases). In DNA, the CDR3 is TGCGCCAGCAGCCAAGACTCGATCGGGAACGGGGAGCTGTTTTTT. This codes for CASSQDSIGNGELFF.